This TCR beta chain derives from a study of blood T cell repertoires in COVID-19. Study-level information: Acute-phase and convalescent COVID-19 samples originated in the United States, Italy and Spain. The analysed material was cDNA or gDNA that came from T cells, B-cell-depleted T cells, or PBMCs.

This CDR3 region has 16 residues. Between the trimmed V and J ends, which lost 0 bases and 4 bases, there was a span of 14 bases. CDR1 and CDR2 (germline): SGHRS, YFSETQ. Authors' methods: Amplification from reference gene primers served as the basis for estimated nucleated cell counts. Assay: immunoSEQ multiplex PCR; the TCRdb copy retains only in-frame clones and omits some. That table furnishes V, J and clone size, whereas the DNA furnished D and trimming. The table lists roughly 200,000 clones, around four fifths of them singletons, with roughly 8.6% in the top ten. The chain joins TRBV5-1 to TRBJ1-3; maybe TRBD1 (6 bases). The material sequenced was peripheral blood. This clonotype was sampled from a man in his forties with active or convalescent COVID-19. CDR3 sequence reads: CASSLDPSGQGNTIYF. DNA for the CDR3: TGCGCCAGCAGCTTGGATCCGTCAGGACAGGGAAACACCATATATTTT.